The clone carrying this TCR beta chain showed up just once. MiXCR, applied by TCRdb to the 5' RACE reads, yields one record per CDR3 protein. The sample includes 40,000 to 45,000 distinct CDR3 sequences, roughly 13% of them seen just once. Germline CDR1 KGHSH, CDR2 LQKENI. With 5 bases removed from V and 0 bases from J, the gap between germline ends came to 8 bases. The CDR3 runs to 14 residues. Indicated time point: sample taken at primary tumor resection. This entry belongs to a study of spatial heterogeneity in lung cancer. The sequence came from a male donor with early-stage non-small cell lung cancer. The chain uses TRBV18 and TRBJ1-5; no firm D call. The sequencing here drew on PBMCs, taken at surgery. CDR3 region: CASSDFNSNQPQHF. DNA for the CDR3: TGTGCCAGCTCAGACTTTAATAGCAATCAGCCCCAGCATTTT.